This is a list of T cell receptor beta chains from one sample in a study of T-cell reconstitution after alpha-beta-depleted transplantation in children. TCRdb re-called the PCR reads with MiXCR, one entry per CDR3 protein. The sample records 150,000 to 250,000 distinct CDR3 sequences, roughly 14% being singletons. The sequencing used PBMCs from the stem cell graft donor, collected from the stem cell graft. Receptor source: a human donor who donated a stem cell graft to a child with acute lymphoblastic leukemia. Each CDR3 is given with its conserved first and last residue.

TRBJ2-2	TRBV28	CASSHGQGAGELFF
TRBJ2-6	TRBV20-1	CSAAGTRTHGANVLTF
TRBJ2-7	TRBV10-3	CAISVGGRSYEQYF
TRBJ2-3	TRBV20-1	CSARTKAAGTDTQYF
TRBJ1-3	TRBV5-1	CASSLTDGNTIYF
TRBJ2-3	TRBV7-8	CASSLAPRSGSGADTQYF
TRBJ1-1	TRBV6-2/TRBV6-3	CASSYLRAKNTEAFF
TRBJ2-1	TRBV12-5	CASGLLSDNEQFF
TRBJ2-1	TRBV29-1	CSVTTTGTSGSSYNEQFF
TRBJ2-5	TRBV11-3	CASSHRTSGQETQYF
TRBJ2-1	TRBV20-1	CSAGASGVYNEQFF
TRBJ1-1	TRBV20-1	CSAPTGGTEAFF
TRBJ2-3	TRBV20-1	CSAIWPQGSTDTQYF
TRBJ2-1	TRBV12-3/TRBV12-4	CASSLTPPGTVYNEQFF
TRBJ2-7	TRBV29-1	CSVRGADTYEQYF
TRBJ2-1	TRBV11-2	CASSSRDRGLNEQFF
TRBJ1-2	TRBV5-6	CASSSRGSSGYTF
TRBJ2-5	TRBV20-1	CSAGTSGRGETQYF
TRBJ1-1	TRBV20-1	CSAREGAGAAEAFF
TRBJ1-4	TRBV20-1	CSASFEGPNEKLFF
TRBJ2-5	TRBV7-9	CASSSSSETQYF
TRBJ2-2	TRBV11-2	CASSRRYNTGELFF
TRBJ2-7	TRBV12-3/TRBV12-4	CASSLVPGGSYEQYF
TRBJ2-5	TRBV29-1	CSGDWQETQYF